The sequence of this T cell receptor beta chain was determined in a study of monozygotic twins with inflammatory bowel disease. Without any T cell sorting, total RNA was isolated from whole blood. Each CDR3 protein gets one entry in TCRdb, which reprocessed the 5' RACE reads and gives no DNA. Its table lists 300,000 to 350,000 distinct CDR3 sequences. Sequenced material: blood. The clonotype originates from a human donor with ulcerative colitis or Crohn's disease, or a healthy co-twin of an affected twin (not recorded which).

CDR3 sequence reads: CASSAGTSGSYNEQFF. This sequence joins TRBV5-4 and TRBJ2-1; TCRdb calls TRBD2, which cannot be checked without DNA. Germline lookup yields CDR1 SGHNT and CDR2 YYREEE (reference sequence). This CDR3 spans 16 amino acids.